This entry lists 6 T cell receptor beta chains sequenced from one sample in a study of blood T cell repertoires in COVID-19. Libraries were prepared by immunoSEQ multiplex PCR; TCRdb keeps only in-frame clonotypes and omits some of them. The sample has about 220,000 clones; roughly 80% are singletons. Sequences were obtained from peripheral blood. These receptors were collected from a woman younger than 45 who had recovered from COVID-19.

This chain joins TRBV6-1 and TRBJ1-5, with TRBD1 matching 7 bases. V shed 3 bases, J shed 1 base, and the junction held 3 bases outside the gene matches. Looked up from germline, CDR1 is MNHNS and CDR2 is SASEGT. This CDR3 is 15 amino acids long. The CDR3 spells CASSETGMSNQPQHF. The CDR3 nucleotides read TGTGCCAGCAGTGAGACAGGGATGAGCAATCAGCCCCAGCATTTT.

The chain employs TRBV5-1 and TRBJ2-2; 12 bases align to TRBD2. Germline CDR1 is SGHRS and CDR2 is YFSETQ. V trimming: 4 bases; J trimming: 1 base; junction bases outside the gene matches: 8. The CDR3 loop spans 18 amino acids. CDR3 bases: TGCGCCAGCAGCCTTCCTCTAGCGGGAGGGGTGAACACCGGGGAGCTGTTTTTT. This gives the protein CASSLPLAGGVNTGELFF.

V is TRBV29-1 and J is TRBJ1-2, with D possibly matching TRBD1 (6 bases). Trimming left V 4 bases short and J 7 bases short, with 10 bases between. The CDR3 totals 11 residues. Germline loops: CDR1 SQVTM, CDR2 ANQGSEA. The CDR3 reads CSVGGGTGYTF. The CDR3 coding sequence is TGCAGCGTTGGGGGGGGCACTGGCTACACCTTC.

The chain recombines TRBV6-1 with TRBJ2-1; D not certain. This CDR3 spans 16 amino acids. Germline CDR1 and CDR2: MNHNS and SASEGT. Trimming took 2 bases from V and 0 from J, leaving 11 bases between them. The CDR3 loop reads CASSELGSSSYNEQFF. The DNA for the CDR3 is TGTGCCAGCAGTGAACTGGGCTCCAGCTCCTACAATGAGCAGTTCTTC.

CDR3 loop: CASSLYRGDQPQHF. The CDR3 bases are TGTGCCAGCAGTTTATACAGGGGAGACCAGCCCCAGCATTTT. This chain joins TRBV27 and TRBJ1-5; TRBD1 agrees at 7 bases. CDR3 length: 14 residues. V shed 1 base and J 7 bases; nucleotides not matched to a gene: 4. CDR1 and CDR2 (germline): MNHEY, SMNVEV (reference sequence).

The CDR3 here is CASTNQGLYEQYF. As DNA, the CDR3 is TGTGCCAGCACTAACCAGGGTTTGTACGAGCAGTACTTC. The V and J genes are TRBV3-1 (or the pseudogene TRBV3-2) and TRBJ2-7, with D perhaps TRBD1 (5 bases). The germline V gene has CDR1 LGHDT and CDR2 YNNKEL (reference sequence). CDR3 length: 13 amino acids. The ends were cut back, 7 bases at V and 4 bases at J, with 14 bases in the middle.